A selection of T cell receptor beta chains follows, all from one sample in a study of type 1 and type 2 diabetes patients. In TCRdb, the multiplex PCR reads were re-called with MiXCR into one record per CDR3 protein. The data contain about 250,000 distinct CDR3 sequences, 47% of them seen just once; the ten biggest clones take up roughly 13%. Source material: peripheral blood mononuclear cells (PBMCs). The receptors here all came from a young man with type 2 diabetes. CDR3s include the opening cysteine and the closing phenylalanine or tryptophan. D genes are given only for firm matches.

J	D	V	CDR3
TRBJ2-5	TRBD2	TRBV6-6	CASSGGLGQETQYF
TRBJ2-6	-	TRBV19	CASIQGGAGANVLTF
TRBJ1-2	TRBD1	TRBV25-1	CASSATGTGYGYTF
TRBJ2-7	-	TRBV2	CASSEIGDSYEQYF
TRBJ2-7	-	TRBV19	CASSIGLPQGLDNEQYF
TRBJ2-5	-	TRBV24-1	CATSDIRVSQETQYF
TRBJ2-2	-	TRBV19	CASSIGGRGSIGELFF
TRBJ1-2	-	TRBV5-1	CASSLPGDLRDGYTF
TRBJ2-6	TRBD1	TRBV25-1	CASSEATTGVAGANVLTF
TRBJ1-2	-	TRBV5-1	CASSLGRVNYGYTF
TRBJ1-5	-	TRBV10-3	CAISDRAGNQPQHF
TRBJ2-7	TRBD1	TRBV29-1	CSTPGQGGEQYF
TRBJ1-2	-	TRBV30	CAWSTTGRGDRYGYTF
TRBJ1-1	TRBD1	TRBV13	CASSPEGTDEAFF
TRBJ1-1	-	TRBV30	CAWSLYTEAFF
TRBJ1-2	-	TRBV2	CASSSEGDYYGYTF
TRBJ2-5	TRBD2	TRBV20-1	CSASLLAGVETQYF
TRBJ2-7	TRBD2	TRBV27	CASSLSSGSFEQYF